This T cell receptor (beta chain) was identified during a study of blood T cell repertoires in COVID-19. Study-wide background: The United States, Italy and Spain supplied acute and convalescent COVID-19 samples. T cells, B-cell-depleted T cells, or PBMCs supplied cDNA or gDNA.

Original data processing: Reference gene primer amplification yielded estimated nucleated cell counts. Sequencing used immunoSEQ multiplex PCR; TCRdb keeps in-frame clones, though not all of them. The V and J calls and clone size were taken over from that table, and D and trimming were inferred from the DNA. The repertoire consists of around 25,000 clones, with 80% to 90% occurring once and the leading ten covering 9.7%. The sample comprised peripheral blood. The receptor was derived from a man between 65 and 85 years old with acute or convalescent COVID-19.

The CDR3 coding sequence is TGTGCCAGCAGCCTACAGGGGACTAGCGGGAGCAACAATGAGCAGTTCTTC. Translated, it gives CASSLQGTSGSNNEQFF. The J gene is TRBJ2-1, the V gene TRBV7-3, with 14 bases that match TRBD2. The ends lost 5 bases at V and 5 bases at J; junction bases unmatched: 8. CDR1 is SGHTA and CDR2 is FQGTGA in the germline V gene. The CDR3 is 17 amino acids.